The TCR beta chain under discussion was sequenced for a study of cytomegalovirus exposure and HLA in healthy donors. Study results and caveats: In a later analysis, an Asian-associated ancestry cluster reportedly showed fewer N-insertions than the approximately 620-donor mean. Later analysis identified a missense DCLRE1C variant that was linked to TCR beta V- and J-gene trimming. Donor immune exposure was known only as CMV serostatus.

Trimming removed 3 bases at V and 8 bases at J, with 14 bases between. CDR1 KGHSH and CDR2 LQKENI come from the germline V gene. The CDR3 covers 15 residues. The PCR was carried out with 60 Vbeta primers and 13 Jbeta primers. Using immunoSEQ multiplex PCR, the repertoire was profiled, and TCRdb retains in-frame clones only, with some absent. This sample has fewer than 120,000 clones, with around 85% found just once. As concerns this clone: Its cognate antigen is unknown.

Sequencing input: PBMCs. The chain carries TRBV18 and TRBJ1-6, with a possible D match to TRBD1 (6 bases). The sequence was collected from a man aged 25 to 40 in good health and CMV-seropositive. The CDR3 sequence is CASSPRGGLDSPLHF. CDR3 sequence (DNA): TGTGCCAGCTCACCGAGGGGGGGGTTGGATTCACCCCTCCACTTT.